This paragraph reports one T cell receptor (beta chain). Its antigen is unidentified. This sample was included in a study of beta chain features in type 1 diabetes. Study-level findings and limits: Moderate but significant shortening of TCRB CDR3s was recorded in all four CD4+ subsets from Type 1 diabetes patients.

The investigators reverse transcribed all of the isolated RNA, so they sequenced expressed TCRB transcripts. Method: immunoSEQ multiplex PCR; TCRdb's copy keeps in-frame clones and lacks some. The table records just over 150,000 clones, 11% of them present only once. V was clipped by 3 bases and J by 3 bases, with 14 bases between them. The CDR3 length is 14 residues. Germline V CDR1 and CDR2: SQVTM, ANQGSEA. The rearrangement links TRBV29-1 to TRBJ1-1; the D gene is possibly TRBD1 (5 bases). This TCR was sampled from a man younger than 35 in good health. Source material: central memory CD4+ T cells from blood. CDR3 coding DNA: TGCAGCGTTGATGGGGCTGGTGTCCACACTGAAGCTTTCTTT. Protein product: CSVDGAGVHTEAFF.